The subject of this entry is one T cell receptor beta chain. Which antigen it targets is not known. No base quality values were provided; no much bigger clone lies one nucleotide off. The data stem from a study of beta chain features in type 1 diabetes (dated by TCRdb to the late 2010s). Some background on the complete study: Patients and healthy donors did not differ in mean age, gender distribution, total cell number or subset yield. Regulatory and stem cell-like memory subsets were isolated from only 8 patients and about eight healthy donors, whereas naive and central memory subsets came from all 30 or so donors. Across all samples, 107,917,701 sorted cells were examined, and cell number per subset correlated strongly with RNA yield. In the study, TCRB repertoires of sorted circulating CD4+ T cell subsets from recently diagnosed type 1 diabetes patients were compared with those of matched healthy donors. What the work shows at the level of the full study, not this receptor alone: Fewer insertions and more nucleotide deletions at VDJ recombination sites were observed in patients with type 1 diabetes, implying thymic rearrangement abnormalities. Naive, central memory and regulatory TCRB repertoires appeared more similar among patients than among healthy donors. HLA sub-analyses involved small numbers of individuals, so any influence of HLA type on TCRB rearrangement remained unresolved. A moderate but significant shortening of TCRB CDR3 length was observed in type 1 diabetes patients in all four CD4+ subsets. PCR may preferentially amplify shorter templates, but because patient and control samples were amplified and corrected together, any resulting skew would affect both groups equally. Sequencing cDNA rather than genomic DNA could over-represent highly expressing activated cells, although activation and CD3 levels did not differ between groups.

A single peripheral blood draw of around 100 mL on average was collected from each donor into heparinised tubes. A BD FACSAria II and a panel including CD45RO, CCR7, CD25, CD127, CD95 and CD27 were used to sort naive, central memory, regulatory and stem cell-like memory CD4+ T cells. Every sorted population had a purity above 95%. PBMCs were isolated right away by Lymphoprep density gradient centrifugation and were stained directly, without culture. To minimize batch effects, samples were stained and sorted in pairs, one healthy donor with one patient per experiment. The germline V gene yields SGHDT for CDR1 and YYEEEE for CDR2. Unmatched junction bases come to 4, with V trimmed by 4 bases and J by 4 bases. The CDR3 contains 14 residues, cysteine and phenylalanine counted. Only the CDR3 region is kept as DNA, spanning 42 bases read in frame from base 1. The entire isolated RNA was reverse transcribed using the High Capacity cDNA Reverse Transcription Kit, and thus expressed TCRB transcripts were sequenced. Naive, central memory and regulatory T cell samples underwent deep immunoSEQ sequencing, averaging approximately 3.5 million total reads per sample. Sorted cells were lysed in RLT buffer, and RNA was extracted using DNase-treated RNeasy Micro or Mini kits according to cell number. To prevent cross-contamination, every cell subset was processed on its own, while patient and healthy donor samples were processed together. TCRB sequences were amplified from cDNA with the immunoSEQ multiplex PCR, producing 87-bp fragments spanning the CDR3 region. Sequencing of the amplicons was performed on the Illumina HiSeq platform. The study's processing was this. PCR bias was computationally corrected using synthetic template baselines, reads within Hamming distance 2 were collapsed, and singletons that could not be merged were discarded. Reads were aligned against IMGT so that V, D and J genes, CDR3 length and insertions or deletions at six rearrangement sites could be assigned. Within each subset, clonotype counts were normalized to the number of sorted cells before true diversity and Gini coefficients were calculated with the tcR R package. The overlap coefficient, calculated on TCRB nucleotide sequences, was used to quantify repertoire sharing. Out-of-frame TCRB sequences from naive cells were analyzed to stand in for the pre-selection repertoire. TCRdb mirrors the immuneACCESS table, restricted to in-frame sequences. Some clones are absent from its copies; in checked studies, under half trace to an unresolved V gene, and the reason for the others is unknown. That table furnishes V, J and clone size, whereas the DNA furnished D and trimming. This sample comprises about 250,000 clones, less than 15% of them detected only once. The ten largest clones capture more than 0.025% of the sample.

The chain uses TRBV5-6 and TRBJ1-1, with 10 central nucleotides matching TRBD1. Sequencing was carried out using naive CD4+ T cells from blood. In light of the paper, this sample's cell subset or site label describes: true naive CD4+ T cells. The TCR comes from a woman aged 40 to 49 in good health. The encoded CDR3 is CASSPTGGSTEAFF. DNA sequence: TGTGCCAGCAGCCCGACAGGGGGCAGCACTGAAGCTTTCTTT.